A selection of T cell receptor beta chains follows, all from one sample in a study of T cells after yellow fever vaccination. TCRdb ran MiXCR on the 5' RACE reads and lists one entry per CDR3 protein. The sample has 610,000 or so distinct CDR3 sequences, roughly an eighth seen once. The sample was PBMCs, taken on the day of the yellow fever booster vaccination. These receptors all stem from a man aged 25 to 45 who received the YFV17D yellow fever vaccine. CDR3s include the opening cysteine and the closing phenylalanine or tryptophan. D genes are given only for firm matches. Clone sizes are given selectively: once, few, many, or a class where the clone is expanded.

v_gene,d_gene,abundance,j_gene,CDR3nt,CDR3aa
TRBV27,TRBD2,few,TRBJ2-1,TGTGCCAGCACCGGGACTAGCGGGTCCTACAATGAGCAGTTCTTC,CASTGTSGSYNEQFF
TRBV4-2,NA,NA,TRBJ2-5,TGTGCCAGCAGCCAAGTCTGGGGCCAGGGGGAGACCCAGTACTTC,CASSQVWGQGETQYF
TRBV10-2,TRBD1,NA,TRBJ1-5,TGCGCCAGCAGTGTAACAGGGGCCCAGCCCCAGCATTTT,CASSVTGAQPQHF
TRBV7-2,TRBD1,many,TRBJ2-7,TGTGCCAGCAGTATTACAGGGGGCGGGTACGAGCAGTACTTC,CASSITGGGYEQYF
TRBV5-1,NA,many,TRBJ2-1,TGCGCCAGCATCCACTATGGGGGGCTTGGCAATGAGCAGTTCTTC,CASIHYGGLGNEQFF
TRBV20-1,NA,few,TRBJ2-7,TGCAGTGCTAGAGATTATGCGGGACCCAGGGTCGAGCAGTACTTC,CSARDYAGPRVEQYF
TRBV20-1,NA,NA,TRBJ2-7,TGCAGTGCTAGAGATCCCACAGGGAGCGGAGACGAGCAGTACTTC,CSARDPTGSGDEQYF
TRBV20-1,TRBD2,NA,TRBJ2-1,TGCAGTGCTAGATCTGGGGGGGGAGCGGGACTGTACAATGAGCAGTTCTTC,CSARSGGGAGLYNEQFF
TRBV29-1,NA,few,TRBJ1-3,TGCAGCGTTGCGCGAGGTGGAAACACCATATATTTT,CSVARGGNTIYF
TRBV28,NA,NA,TRBJ1-5,TGTGCCAGCGGAAAAGGCCGACAGGCGATAAGTAGCAATCAGCCCCAGCATTTT,CASGKGRQAISSNQPQHF
TRBV7-9,NA,NA,TRBJ2-7,TGTGCCAGCACCGACGGAGTGAACTCCTACGAGCAGTACTTC,CASTDGVNSYEQYF
TRBV7-2,NA,NA,TRBJ2-5,TGTGCCAGCAGCTTAGTTGTTAGGGAGACCCAGTACTTC,CASSLVVRETQYF
TRBV20-1,NA,few,TRBJ2-7,TGCAGTTTCAGAGCTGGGGGAGGCAACGAGCAGTACTTC,CSFRAGGGNEQYF
TRBV7-6,NA,NA,TRBJ2-1,TGTGCCAGCAGCCACCGGGGCCACAGCTCCTACAATGAGCAGTTCTTC,CASSHRGHSSYNEQFF
TRBV20-1,NA,many,TRBJ2-3,TGCAGTGCTAGACTAGGGGGAGCAGATACGCAGTATTTT,CSARLGGADTQYF
TRBV4-3,TRBD2,few,TRBJ2-1,TGCGCCAGCAGCCAGGATAGCGGGGGGGCTTTGGAGCAGTTCTTC,CASSQDSGGALEQFF
TRBV7-2,TRBD2,NA,TRBJ2-3,TGTGCCAGCAGCTTTCAAGCGGGACGACCCTCCGATACGCAGTATTTT,CASSFQAGRPSDTQYF
TRBV4-2,NA,NA,TRBJ1-2,TGTGCCAGCAGCCCGACCCCCGGAGATAACTATGGCTACACCTTC,CASSPTPGDNYGYTF
TRBV4-3,NA,few,TRBJ2-1,TGCGCCAGCAGCCAAGAGGGGGCGTTCGAGCAGTTCTTC,CASSQEGAFEQFF
TRBV10-3,NA,few,TRBJ2-1,TGTGCCATCAGTCGGAACAGGGATGATGAGCAGTTCTTC,CAISRNRDDEQFF
TRBV7-2,NA,NA,TRBJ2-1,TGTGCCAGCAGCTCCTCTTCCGCGGGATCGGGGAATGAGCAGTTCTTC,CASSSSSAGSGNEQFF
TRBV5-5,TRBD1,few,TRBJ2-7,TGTGCCAGCAGCTTGGGGGACAGGGTACATTACGAGCAGTACTTC,CASSLGDRVHYEQYF
TRBV7-2,NA,few,TRBJ2-3,TGTGCCAGCAGCTTAGCGAGGCCGGCCGTGAGCACAGATACGCAGTATTTT,CASSLARPAVSTDTQYF
TRBV20-1,NA,NA,TRBJ1-2,TGCAGTGCTAGAGTGGGCTATGGCTACACCTTC,CSARVGYGYTF
TRBV18,NA,few,TRBJ2-5,TGTGCCAGCTCTGGGCAGAGGGAGACCCAGTACTTC,CASSGQRETQYF
TRBV20-1,NA,NA,TRBJ2-7,TGCAGTGCTCCACTTCAGGGGCGAGAGCAGTACTTC,CSAPLQGREQYF
TRBV20-1,NA,few,TRBJ2-1,TGCAGTGCTCGGGGTTTATTGGCCAGGGCGGACTTCAATGAGCAGTTCTTC,CSARGLLARADFNEQFF
TRBV4-3,NA,NA,TRBJ2-5,TGCGCCAGCAGCCAAGAACGTAAAGAGACCCAGTACTTC,CASSQERKETQYF
TRBV11-2,TRBD2,NA,TRBJ2-7,TGTGCCAGCAGCTTAGATCTGGCGGGAGGTGGCGTCGAGCAGTACTTC,CASSLDLAGGGVEQYF
TRBV28,NA,few,TRBJ2-7,TGTGCCAGTATCAATTCCGGGACTCCCCAATACCACTTC,CASINSGTPQYHF
TRBV20-1,NA,NA,TRBJ2-1,TGCAGTGCTAGAGAGCCTACGTATGAGCAGTTCTTC,CSAREPTYEQFF
TRBV2,NA,few,TRBJ1-6,TGTGCCAGCAGCCCAGGCCAGAAAAATTCACCCCTCCACTTT,CASSPGQKNSPLHF
TRBV9,NA,few,TRBJ1-1,TGTGCCAGCAGCCCCCGGTTAGGGGCAGGTAGCACTGAAGCTTTCTTT,CASSPRLGAGSTEAFF